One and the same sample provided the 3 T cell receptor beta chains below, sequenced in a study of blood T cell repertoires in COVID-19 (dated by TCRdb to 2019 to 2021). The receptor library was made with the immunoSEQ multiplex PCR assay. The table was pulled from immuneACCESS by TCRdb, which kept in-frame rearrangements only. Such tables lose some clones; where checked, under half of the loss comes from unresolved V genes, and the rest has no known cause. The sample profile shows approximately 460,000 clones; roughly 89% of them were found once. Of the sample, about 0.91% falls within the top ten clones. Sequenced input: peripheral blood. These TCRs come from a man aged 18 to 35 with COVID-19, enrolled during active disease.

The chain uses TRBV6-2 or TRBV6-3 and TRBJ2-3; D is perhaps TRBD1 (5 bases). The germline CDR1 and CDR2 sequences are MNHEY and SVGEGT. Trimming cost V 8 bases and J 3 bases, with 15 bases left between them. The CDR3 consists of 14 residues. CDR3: CASGLRGKTDTQYF. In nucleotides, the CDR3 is TGTGCCAGCGGCCTAAGGGGTAAAACAGATACGCAGTATTTT.

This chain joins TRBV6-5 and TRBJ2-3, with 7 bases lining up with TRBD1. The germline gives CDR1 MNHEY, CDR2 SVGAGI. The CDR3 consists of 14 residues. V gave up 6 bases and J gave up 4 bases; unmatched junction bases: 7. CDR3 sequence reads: CASRRDREPDTQYF. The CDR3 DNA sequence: TGTGCCAGCAGGAGAGACAGGGAGCCAGATACGCAGTATTTT.

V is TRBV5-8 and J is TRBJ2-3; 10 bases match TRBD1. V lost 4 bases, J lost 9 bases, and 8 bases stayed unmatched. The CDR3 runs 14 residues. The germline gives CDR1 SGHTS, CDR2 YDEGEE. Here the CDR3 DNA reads TGTGCCAGCAGCCTGTCCCGGGACAGGGGCACGCAGTATTTT. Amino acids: CASSLSRDRGTQYF.